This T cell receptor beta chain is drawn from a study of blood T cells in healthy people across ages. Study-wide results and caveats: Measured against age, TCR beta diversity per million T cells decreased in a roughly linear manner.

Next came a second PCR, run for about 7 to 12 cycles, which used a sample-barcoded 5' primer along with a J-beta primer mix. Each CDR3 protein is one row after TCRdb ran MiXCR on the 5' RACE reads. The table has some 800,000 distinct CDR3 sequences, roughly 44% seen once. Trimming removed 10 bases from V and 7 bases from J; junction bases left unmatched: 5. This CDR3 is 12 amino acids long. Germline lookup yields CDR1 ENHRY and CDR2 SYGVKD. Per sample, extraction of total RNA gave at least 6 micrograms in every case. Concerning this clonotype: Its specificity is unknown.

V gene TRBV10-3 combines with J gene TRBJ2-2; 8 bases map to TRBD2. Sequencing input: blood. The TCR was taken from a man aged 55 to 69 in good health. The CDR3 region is CATRLAIGELFF. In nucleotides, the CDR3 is TGTGCCACACGACTAGCGATCGGGGAGCTGTTTTTT.